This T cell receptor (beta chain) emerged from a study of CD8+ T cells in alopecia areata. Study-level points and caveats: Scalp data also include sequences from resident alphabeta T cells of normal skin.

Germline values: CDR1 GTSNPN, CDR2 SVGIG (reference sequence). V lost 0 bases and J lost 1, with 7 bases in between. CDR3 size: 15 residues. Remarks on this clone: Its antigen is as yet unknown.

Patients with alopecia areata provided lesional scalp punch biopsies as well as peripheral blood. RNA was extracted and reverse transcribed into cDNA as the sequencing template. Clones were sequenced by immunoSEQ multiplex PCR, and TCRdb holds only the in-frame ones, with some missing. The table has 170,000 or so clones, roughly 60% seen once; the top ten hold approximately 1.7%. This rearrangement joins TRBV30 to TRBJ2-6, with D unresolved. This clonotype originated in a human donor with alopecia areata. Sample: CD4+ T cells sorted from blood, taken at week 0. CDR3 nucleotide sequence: TGTGCCTGGAGTGTAGGAACTTCTGGGGCCAACGTCCTGACTTTC. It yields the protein CAWSVGTSGANVLTF.